This TCR beta chain appears in the sequencing data of a study of blood T cell repertoires in COVID-19. In the study overall: T cells, B-cell-depleted T cells, or PBMCs supplied cDNA or gDNA.

CDR3 length: 15 residues. V dropped 0 bases and J dropped 4 bases, with 11 bases sitting between them. The germline V gene has CDR1 SGHDT and CDR2 YYEEEE. How the authors handled the data: Nucleated cell number was recorded as an estimate derived from reference gene primer amplification. TCRdb's table, derived via immunoSEQ multiplex PCR, lists solely in-frame clones and lacks some. V and J calls and clone size are those listed in that table; D and trimming were worked out from the DNA. The data hold roughly 300,000 clones, with roughly 90% observed a single time. The sequenced sample was peripheral blood. The chain links TRBV5-6 to TRBJ2-1; TRBD1 might be the D (6 bases). The TCR originated in a young man who had recovered from COVID-19. The CDR3 DNA sequence: TGTGCCAGCAGCTTGGTTAGCGACAGGTACAATGAGCAGTTCTTC. The encoded protein is CASSLVSDRYNEQFF.